This T cell receptor beta chain appears in the sequencing data of a study of blood T cell repertoires in COVID-19. In its sample, this clone was seen a few times. Trimming removed 2 bases from V and 1 base from J, with 12 bases in between. Looked up from germline, CDR1 is SGHTA and CDR2 is FQGNSA. The CDR3 is made up of 16 amino acids. Data came from immunoSEQ multiplex PCR; TCRdb stores just in-frame clones and leaves some out. Of around 40,000 clones listed, 91% are singletons. The specimen was peripheral blood. This chain joins TRBV7-2 and TRBJ2-1; tentatively, D is TRBD2 (6 bases). This TCR was sampled from a young woman in a cohort sampled during active COVID-19. CDR3 nucleotide sequence: TGTGCCAGCAGCTTAAGGGACCGGGGGTCCTACAATGAGCAGTTCTTC. It is translated as CASSLRDRGSYNEQFF.